This TCR beta chain was identified in a study of T-cell reconstitution after alpha-beta-depleted transplantation in children. The germline gives CDR1 SGHRS, CDR2 YFSETQ. V trimming: 0 bases; J trimming: 3 bases; junction bases outside the gene matches: 9. This CDR3 spans 17 amino acids. Unique molecular identifiers featured in how the TCRbeta library was prepared. A single record per CDR3 protein comes from TCRdb applying MiXCR to the PCR reads. The sample yields about 20,000 distinct CDR3 sequences, 10% to 15% seen once. The table lists this clonotype with many counts. The V and J genes are TRBV5-1 and TRBJ2-3; 8 nucleotides align to TRBD2. This sequence originates from a female patient aged 2-9 years who had a stem cell transplant for congenital amegakaryocytic thrombocytopenia, so the T cells may come from the graft donor. Sequencing used PBMCs, mostly from graft donor cells, obtained 60 days after TCRalphabeta/CD19-depleted stem cell transplant. The CDR3 DNA is TGCGCCAGCAGCTTGGTATCCACGGGGGGGCCTACAGATACGCAGTATTTT. This translates into CASSLVSTGGPTDTQYF.